A selection of T cell receptor beta chains follows, all from one sample in a study of identical twins. TCRdb reprocessed the 5' RACE reads with MiXCR, giving one entry per CDR3 protein. The sample has approximately 1.8 million distinct CDR3 sequences; around 29% are singletons. Input material: cord blood. The receptors here all came from a newborn girl in good health. Both conserved end residues are part of each CDR3. A D gene is named only where the DNA matches it firmly. Clone size is not always given. Where it is, it says once, few, many or a class for expanded clones.

TRBV9	NA	TRBJ1-2	TRBD1	CASSEGTGKANYGYTF	TGTGCCAGCAGCGAGGGGACAGGGAAGGCTAACTATGGCTACACCTTC
TRBV10-2	few	TRBJ2-1	NA	CASGAGTPHEQFF	TGCGCCAGCGGAGCCGGGACTCCGCATGAGCAGTTCTTC
TRBV28	NA	TRBJ1-2	TRBD1	CASSPGQGAFWGGYTF	TGTGCCAGCAGTCCTGGACAGGGGGCTTTTTGGGGTGGCTACACCTTC
TRBV20-1	few	TRBJ1-2	NA	CSARVKAWYGYTF	TGCAGTGCTAGAGTCAAAGCGTGGTATGGCTACACCTTC
TRBV19	NA	TRBJ2-7	TRBD1	CASSRLTGQGSDEQYF	TGTGCCAGTAGTCGGCTCACGGGACAGGGGAGCGATGAGCAGTACTTC
TRBV10-3	many	TRBJ1-2	NA	CAISESGAGYGYTF	TGTGCCATCAGTGAGTCGGGGGCCGGCTATGGCTACACCTTC
TRBV29-1	NA	TRBJ2-3	NA	CSVDRVYTDTQYF	TGCAGCGTTGATCGGGTCTACACAGACACGCAGTATTTT
TRBV20-1	few	TRBJ2-1	TRBD2	CSARFGGYEQFF	TGCAGTGCTAGATTCGGGGGGTATGAGCAGTTCTTC
TRBV11-2	NA	TRBJ1-6	NA	CASSLGEGWNSPLHF	TGTGCCAGCAGCTTAGGCGAAGGGTGGAATTCACCCCTCCACTTT
TRBV18	few	TRBJ1-5	NA	CASSPKGVYSNQPQHF	TGTGCCAGCTCACCAAAGGGGGTTTATAGCAATCAGCCCCAGCATTTT
TRBV25-1	few	TRBJ1-2	TRBD1	CASSAWDRPNYGYTF	TGTGCCAGCAGTGCCTGGGACAGGCCGAACTATGGCTACACCTTC
TRBV27	NA	TRBJ2-2	TRBD2	CASSWGGTNTGELFF	TGTGCCAGCAGTTGGGGGGGAACGAACACCGGGGAGCTGTTTTTT
TRBV6-1	few	TRBJ1-1	TRBD1	CASSPGTGRGAFF	TGTGCCAGCAGTCCCGGGACAGGGCGCGGAGCTTTCTTT
TRBV7-2	NA	TRBJ2-5	NA	CASSYDGDKTQYF	TGTGCCAGCAGCTATGACGGGGATAAGACCCAGTACTTC
TRBV12-3/TRBV12-4	once	TRBJ1-5	NA	CASSSNGNNQPQHF	TGTGCCAGCAGTTCTAACGGCAACAATCAGCCCCAGCATTTT
TRBV2	NA	TRBJ1-2	TRBD1	CATRDREDGYTF	TGTGCCACAAGGGACAGGGAGGATGGCTACACCTTC
TRBV7-9	NA	TRBJ2-1	NA	CASSGGSGGNEQFF	TGTGCCAGCAGCGGCGGCTCAGGAGGCAATGAGCAGTTCTTC
TRBV4-2	few	TRBJ1-6	TRBD1	CASSQEGTGNSPLHF	TGTGCCAGCAGCCAAGAAGGGACAGGGAATTCACCCCTCCACTTT
TRBV20-1	NA	TRBJ2-3	TRBD2	CSARDPAGSWADTQYF	TGCAGTGCTAGAGATCCAGCGGGGAGCTGGGCAGATACGCAGTATTTT
TRBV2	few	TRBJ2-5	TRBD2	CASSGILAGGQETQYF	TGTGCCAGCAGTGGCATACTAGCGGGGGGCCAAGAGACCCAGTACTTC
TRBV25-1	NA	TRBJ2-1	NA	CASSEYGNEQFF	TGTGCCAGCAGTGAATACGGCAATGAGCAGTTCTTC
TRBV24-1	NA	TRBJ1-2	TRBD1	CATSDGDRWSYGYTF	TGTGCCACCAGTGATGGGGACAGGTGGTCCTATGGCTACACCTTC
TRBV20-1	NA	TRBJ1-2	NA	CSARGTARDYGYTF	TGCAGTGCTAGAGGAACAGCAAGGGACTATGGCTACACCTTC
TRBV20-1	NA	TRBJ2-3	TRBD2	CSAPRAGLGYTDTQYF	TGCAGTGCCCCCAGGGCGGGACTAGGCTACACAGATACGCAGTATTTT
TRBV5-1	few	TRBJ2-7	NA	CASSLEATVTYEQYF	TGCGCCAGCAGCTTGGAGGCGACAGTTACCTACGAGCAGTACTTC
TRBV4-2	many	TRBJ2-7	NA	CASSQDLGLFYEQYF	TGTGCCAGCAGCCAAGACCTCGGACTTTTCTACGAGCAGTACTTC
TRBV5-1	once	TRBJ2-2	NA	CASSFWDDRVTGELFF	TGCGCCAGCAGCTTTTGGGACGATCGAGTCACCGGGGAGCTGTTTTTT
TRBV7-9	NA	TRBJ2-1	NA	CASSFSGIRYNEQFF	TGTGCCAGCAGCTTTTCGGGTATACGGTACAATGAGCAGTTCTTC
TRBV7-2	few	TRBJ1-2	NA	CASSFSREIHGYTF	TGTGCCAGCAGCTTCAGTCGGGAGATCCATGGCTACACCTTC